The 29 T cell receptor beta chains in this list originate from one sample, sequenced in a study of T cell repertoires in cytomegalovirus infection. No antigen is known for these receptors. TCRdb re-called the reads with MiXCR, one entry per CDR3 protein. This repertoire shows some 130,000 distinct CDR3 sequences, 30% to 40% found once; its top ten account for 45% to 60%. Sequenced here: CD8+ T cells from cultured PBMCs, sampled from culture after CMV antigen stimulation. These receptors were obtained from a human donor in good health (CMV status not recorded). Some clones in this sample may be carry-over from other donors' samples.

This clonotype was observed many times. V gene TRBV2 combines with J gene TRBJ2-3; TRBD1 matches 9 bases. CDR3 length equals 16 residues. V lost 5 bases, J lost 2 bases, and 8 bases stayed unmatched. Germline-derived CDR1 and CDR2 are SNHLY and FYNNEI. The CDR3 nucleotides read TGTGCCAGCAGTTCCCGGGACAGGGACCACACAGATACGCAGTATTTT. This encodes CASSSRDRDHTDTQYF.

The rearrangement links TRBV6-5 to TRBJ1-2; 7 bases line up with TRBD1. CDR1 and CDR2 (germline): MNHEY, SVGAGI. Unmatched junction bases numbered 6, after V lost 5 bases and J lost 0 bases. This CDR3 contains 15 residues. Here the CDR3 DNA reads TGTGCCAGCAGTGGACAGGAGCTTTCTAACTATGGCTACACCTTC. Amino acids: CASSGQELSNYGYTF.

The gene calls are TRBV20-1 and TRBJ2-7; tentatively, D is TRBD1 (5 bases). The V gene lost 6 bases and the J gene lost 2 bases, with 14 bases spanning the gap. CDR1 and CDR2 from the germline V gene are DFQATT and SNEGSKA (reference sequence). The CDR3 spans 13 residues. CDR3 loop: CSAKTTVPYEQYF. The DNA of the CDR3 is TGCAGTGCGAAAACGACAGTCCCCTACGAGCAGTACTTC.

This clonotype was detected a few times. V gene TRBV19 combines with J gene TRBJ2-7, with 9 bases fitting TRBD1. Germline CDR1 is LNHDA and CDR2 is SQIVND (reference sequence). Trimming at V came to 3 bases and at J to 6 bases, leaving 9 bases not matched to a gene. CDR3 length: 15 residues. CDR3 protein: CASSIAGTGLIEQYF. The CDR3 region has the DNA TGTGCCAGTAGTATCGCCGGGACAGGGCTAATCGAGCAGTACTTC.

This clonotype came up a few times. The chain recombines TRBV6-5 with TRBJ2-4; D uncertain. CDR3 length: 15 residues. Germline CDR1 and CDR2: MNHEY and SVGAGI. The V and J ends lost 4 bases and 0 bases respectively, with 10 bases between them. CDR3 region: CASSSPAVAKNIQYF. As DNA, the CDR3 is TGTGCCAGCAGTTCCCCTGCCGTAGCCAAAAACATTCAGTACTTC.

V usage is TRBV28 and J usage is TRBJ2-7; D unresolved. CDR1 is MDHEN, CDR2 SYDVKM, per germline. The CDR3 spans 14 residues. The ends were cut back, 2 bases at V and 2 bases at J, with 10 bases in the middle. The CDR3 protein is CASSLRTQTYEQYF. CDR3 coding DNA: TGTGCCAGCAGTTTAAGGACCCAGACCTACGAGCAGTACTTC.

The table lists this clonotype with a few counts. The genes are TRBV5-6 and TRBJ2-5, with 10 bases fitting TRBD2. CDR3 size: 13 residues. In germline, CDR1 is SGHDT, CDR2 YYEEEE. The ends lost 2 bases at V and 7 bases at J; junction bases unmatched: 2. As DNA, the CDR3 is TGTGCCAGCAGCTTTGCTAGCGGGGGGACCCAGTACTTC. It specifies CASSFASGGTQYF.

This clonotype has a count of ten or more. This chain links TRBV25-1 with TRBJ1-5; possibly TRBD1 for D (6 bases). Germline V gene data show CDR1 as MGHDK and CDR2 as SYGVNS. This CDR3 comprises 14 residues. V shed 6 bases and J shed 6 bases, with 15 bases lying between them. In DNA, the CDR3 is TGTGCCAGCAGCCCACAGGGACGAGGTCAGCCCCAGCATTTT. Amino acid sequence: CASSPQGRGQPQHF. Full variable domain (missing parts from reference TRBV25-1 and TRBJ1-5): EADIYQTPRYLVIGTGKKITLECSQTMGHDKMYWYQQDPGMELHLIHYSYGVNSTEKGDLSSESTVSRIRTEHFPLTLESARPSHTSQYLCASSPQGRGQPQHFGDGTRLSIL.

This clonotype was recorded a few times. The V and J genes are TRBV27 and TRBJ1-2; a possible D gene is TRBD1 (5 bases). The germline V gene encodes CDR1 MNHEY and CDR2 SMNVEV (reference sequence). Between the trimmed V and J ends, which lost 5 bases and 8 bases, there was a span of 24 bases. The CDR3 extends over 16 amino acids. Written as DNA, the CDR3 is TGTGCCAGCAGTCCCGGGACCTCAAGAGAGGCTTGGGGCTACACCTTC. Translation: CASSPGTSREAWGYTF.

The chain recombines TRBV19 with TRBJ2-5; D possibly corresponds to TRBD2 (6 bases). Germline CDR1 LNHDA, CDR2 SQIVND (reference sequence). V lost 5 bases, J lost 0 bases, and 16 bases lay in between. This CDR3 has 16 residues. CDR3 sequence (DNA): TGTGCCAGTAGTGAATCGGGACTTCTGTACCAAGAGACCCAGTACTTC. Protein: CASSESGLLYQETQYF. Together with reference TRBV19 and TRBJ2-5, the CDR3 gives the full variable domain: DGGITQSPKYLFRKEGQNVTLSCEQNLNHDAMYWYRQDPGQGLRLIYYSQIVNDFQKGDIAEGYSVSREKKESFPLTVTSAQKNPTAFYLCASSESGLLYQETQYFGPGTRLLVL.

V gene TRBV12-3 or TRBV12-4 combines with J gene TRBJ2-1; 15 bases are a match to TRBD2. This CDR3 contains 18 residues. J was trimmed by 0 bases and V by 5 bases; bases with no gene match: 5. CDR3: CASSPGTSGGISYNEQFF. The CDR3 DNA reads as TGTGCCAGCAGTCCGGGGACTAGCGGGGGGATCTCCTACAATGAGCAGTTCTTC.

The V gene is TRBV6-8, the J gene TRBJ1-2; tentative D call: TRBD1 (5 bases). V gave up 2 bases and J gave up 4 bases, with 8 bases separating them. The V gene's germline CDR1 is MNHGY and CDR2 SAAAGT. The CDR3 is 13 amino acids. The CDR3 DNA sequence: TGTGCCAGCAGTTACCAGGGCGGCTATGGCTACACCTTC. It codes for CASSYQGGYGYTF.

The V call is TRBV7-9, the J call TRBJ2-5, with D perhaps TRBD1 (6 bases). Germline V CDR1 and CDR2: SEHNR, FQNEAQ (reference sequence). Trimming pared 4 bases from V and 2 bases from J, leaving 17 bases between. The CDR3 runs to 16 residues. This CDR3 reads CASSSFWGPGQETQYF. In nucleotides, the CDR3 is TGTGCCAGCAGCTCATTCTGGGGGCCGGGGCAAGAGACCCAGTACTTC.

The CDR3 DNA reads TGTGCCAGCAGTTACTCGGCCCCCAGCGGGGGGGACTCCTACAATGAGCAGTTCTTC. Amino acids: CASSYSAPSGGDSYNEQFF. J is TRBJ2-1 and V is TRBV6-6, with TRBD2 matching 10 bases. With 0 bases clipped from V and 0 bases from J, the junction kept 8 bases outside the gene matches. This CDR3 is 19 amino acids long. Germline CDR1 reads MNHNY; CDR2 reads SVGAGI (reference sequence).

This clonotype has only a few counts. The chain is built from TRBV28 and TRBJ1-4, with D possibly TRBD1 on 5 matching bases. Germline CDR1 reads MDHEN; CDR2 reads SYDVKM. This CDR3 is 17 amino acids long. V lost 7 bases to trimming and J lost 4 bases, with 22 bases between them. CDR3 nucleotides: TGTGCCAGCAATCATGGGGCAGGGTGGGGAAATAATGAAAAACTGTTTTTT. Protein sequence: CASNHGAGWGNNEKLFF.

The rearrangement joins TRBV4-1 to TRBJ2-2, with 10 positions matching TRBD1. CDR1 and CDR2 (germline): MGHRA, YSYEKL. Trimming removed 8 bases from V and 5 bases from J; junction bases left unmatched: 5. The CDR3 sequence is 14 residues long. The CDR3 loop is CASGQGGWTGELFF. As DNA, the CDR3 is TGCGCCAGCGGACAGGGGGGTTGGACCGGGGAGCTGTTTTTT.

This chain uses TRBV7-6 with TRBJ2-3; D is unresolved. Germline-derived CDR1 and CDR2 are SGHVS and FNYEAQ. CDR3 size: 17 residues. The V and J ends lost 7 bases and 2 bases respectively, with 22 bases between them. CDR3 DNA: TGTGCCAGCACCGATTTGTTGGGCCGCCAAACCACAGATACGCAGTATTTT. Translating gives CASTDLLGRQTTDTQYF.

Details on this clonotype: A much larger clone is a single base away; this may be a read error. V is TRBV7-9 and J is TRBJ1-1; D gene ambiguous. Trimming cost V 6 bases and J 6 bases, with 14 bases left between them. Germline values: CDR1 SEHNR, CDR2 FQNEAQ (reference sequence). CDR3 length: 13 amino acids. This CDR3 is CASRTIQEPEAFF. The CDR3 DNA reads TGTGCCAGCAGGACCATTCAGGAGCCTGAAGCTTTCTTT.

This clonotype was seen ten or more times. The V gene is TRBV11-2, the J gene TRBJ1-1; 10 bases are shared with TRBD1. Germline assignment: CDR1 SGHAT and CDR2 FQNNGV. V lost 1 base to trimming and J lost 10 bases; unmatched junction nucleotides: 12. The CDR3 covers 16 residues. The CDR3 DNA follows: TGTGCCAGCAGCTTAGTCGGACTGGGACAGGGGTATCGAGCTTTCTTT. As protein: CASSLVGLGQGYRAFF.

This clonotype was detected a few times. This chain uses TRBV27 with TRBJ1-1; D unclear. Germline assignment: CDR1 MNHEY and CDR2 SMNVEV (reference sequence). The V and J ends lost 7 bases and 6 bases respectively, with 18 bases between them. CDR3 size: 14 residues. The CDR3 protein is CASTGGGLEAEAFF. The DNA of the CDR3 is TGTGCCAGCACAGGAGGAGGGTTGGAGGCTGAAGCTTTCTTT.

This clonotype has just a few counts. This chain joins TRBV29-1 and TRBJ1-2; TRBD1 might be the D (6 bases). The CDR3 totals 13 residues. V was cut by 7 bases and J by 0 bases, with 12 bases left in between. Germline CDR1 is SQVTM and CDR2 is ANQGSEA. CDR3 residues: CSARTVTNYGYTF. CDR3 bases: TGCAGCGCTCGGACAGTCACTAACTATGGCTACACCTTC.

This clonotype was detected many times. The J gene is TRBJ2-2, the V gene TRBV5-4; 9 nucleotides agree with TRBD1. CDR1 and CDR2 (germline): SGHNT, YYREEE (reference sequence). The ends lost 3 bases at V and 4 bases at J; junction bases unmatched: 4. The CDR3 is made up of 15 amino acids. CDR3 sequence reads: CASSSGTGFTGELFF. The CDR3 coding sequence is TGTGCCAGCAGCTCCGGGACAGGGTTCACCGGGGAGCTGTTTTTT.

The gene calls are TRBV6-5 and TRBJ1-2; D may be TRBD1 (5 bases). Trimming took off 0 bases at V and 6 bases at J, with 11 bases between the two ends. The CDR3 has 14 amino acids. Germline assignment: CDR1 MNHEY and CDR2 SVGAGI. The CDR3 DNA is TGTGCCAGCAGTTACTCAGGGGCGCACAATGGCTACACCTTC. Translated, it gives CASSYSGAHNGYTF.

This clonotype was counted a single time. The chain recombines TRBV4-1 with TRBJ2-1; D ambiguous. Germline V gene data show CDR1 as MGHRA and CDR2 as YSYEKL. This CDR3 has 16 amino acids. The ends were cut back, 2 bases at V and 5 bases at J, with 16 bases in the middle. CDR3 protein: CASSQKGRRWDNEQFF. CDR3 in DNA: TGCGCCAGCAGCCAAAAGGGCCGCCGCTGGGACAATGAGCAGTTCTTC.

The chain employs TRBV2 and TRBJ2-5; the match to TRBD2 covers 10 bases. Germline CDR1 reads SNHLY; CDR2 reads FYNNEI. J was trimmed by 2 bases and V by 5 bases; bases with no gene match: 8. The CDR3 runs 16 residues. In DNA, the CDR3 is TGTGCCAGCAGTTCCGGGACTAGCGTCGGTCAAGAGACCCAGTACTTC. Protein: CASSSGTSVGQETQYF.

This clonotype was observed a few times. The genes are TRBV7-8 and TRBJ1-2, with TRBD1 matching 9 bases. The CDR3 covers 15 residues. Germline V gives CDR1 SGHVS, CDR2 FQNEAQ. V trimming: 1 base; J trimming: 3 bases; junction bases outside the gene matches: 3. This chain's CDR3 is CASSLVQGAYYGYTF. The CDR3 DNA is TGTGCCAGCAGCTTAGTACAGGGGGCATACTATGGCTACACCTTC.

This clonotype was seen ten or more times. The chain recombines TRBV7-9 with TRBJ2-7; 7 bases match TRBD1. Germline CDR1 and CDR2: SEHNR and FQNEAQ (reference sequence). This CDR3 spans 14 amino acids. V was pared by 7 bases and J by 0 bases, with 6 bases of the junction left unmatched. The CDR3, as DNA: TGTGCCAGCACCATAACAGGGGACTCCTACGAGCAGTACTTC. Protein: CASTITGDSYEQYF.

This clonotype has more than one count but fewer than ten. A read error is possible here, since a much larger clone lies one base away. The gene calls are TRBV2 and TRBJ2-1; D gene uncertain. The CDR3 runs to 11 residues. V lost 4 bases and J lost 5, with 3 bases in between. Germline V gives CDR1 SNHLY, CDR2 FYNNEI. The CDR3 region is CASSGNNEQFF. The CDR3 DNA is TGTGCCAGCAGTGGAAACAATGAGCAGTTCTTC.

The sample holds a few counts of this clonotype. The chain uses TRBV7-9 and TRBJ2-7; 7 bases are shared with TRBD1. Per the germline V gene, CDR1 is SEHNR and CDR2 is FQNEAQ (reference sequence). The V gene end was trimmed by 6 bases and the J gene end by 0 bases; junction bases not matched to a gene: 2. This CDR3 has 13 amino acids. The CDR3 protein is CASRAGGSYEQYF. DNA of the CDR3: TGTGCCAGCAGGGCAGGGGGCTCCTACGAGCAGTACTTC.